Listed here is a single T cell receptor (beta chain). No antigen is known for it. The data were obtained in a study of OX40 agonist ivuxolimab in advanced cancers. Background on the study: At doses from 0.01 to 10 mg/kg, patients were given intravenous ivuxolimab every 2 weeks.

Whole-study findings and limits: Partial responders dosed at 0.1-3.0 mg/kg displayed clonal expansion ranking among the lowest. Averaged across samples, CD8+ T cells carried more expanded clones than CD4+ did.

V lost 0 bases and J 7 bases, leaving 21 bases between the germline ends. This CDR3 contains 17 residues. Germline V gene sequence: CDR1 SGDLS, CDR2 YYNGEE. Some clones are missing from TCRdb's copy, which holds only in-frame ones; the method was immunoSEQ multiplex PCR. The table records 70,000 or so clones, 80% to 95% of them present only once. The sample consisted of CD4+ or CD8+ T cells sorted from blood, taken in a trial of the OX40 agonist ivuxolimab. The chain couples TRBV9 to TRBJ2-3; a possible D gene is TRBD2 (6 bases). This receptor was taken from an adult with an advanced solid tumor such as melanoma, head and neck, liver or kidney cancer. CDR3 DNA sequence: TGTGCCAGCAGCGTAGAAACCAGGGCGAATGGGGGGAATACGCAGTATTTT. Protein product: CASSVETRANGGNTQYF.